This passage covers 16 T cell receptor beta chains from one sample sequenced in a study of T-cell reconstitution after alpha-beta-depleted transplantation in children. A library of TCRbeta sequences, prepared with unique molecular identifiers, was generated. TCRdb reprocessed the PCR reads with MiXCR, giving one entry per CDR3 protein. The profile shows 530,000 or so distinct CDR3 sequences, 20% to 30% of them singletons. The sample was PBMCs, taken before TCRalphabeta/CD19-depleted stem cell transplant. The source of these receptors is a boy in the first two years of life with Wiskott-Aldrich syndrome, due to receive a stem cell transplant.

The gene calls are TRBV20-1 and TRBJ1-4; 9 nucleotides agree with TRBD1. After removal of 7 bases from V and 5 bases from J, the junction contained 8 bases not matched to a gene. Per germline, CDR1 DFQATT and CDR2 SNEGSKA (reference sequence). CDR3 size: 14 residues. The DNA for the CDR3 is TGCAGTGTTCGATACAGGGGGCCCAATGAAAAACTGTTTTTT. Amino acid sequence: CSVRYRGPNEKLFF.

The chain has TRBV20-1 and TRBJ1-1; 7 bases fit TRBD1. Germline V gene sequence: CDR1 DFQATT, CDR2 SNEGSKA (reference sequence). This CDR3 comprises 15 residues. V trimming: 3 bases; J trimming: 1 base; junction bases outside the gene matches: 8. CDR3 bases: TGCAGTGCTAGCCATCCGGGACAGAAGAACACTGAAGCTTTCTTT. Translation: CSASHPGQKNTEAFF.

V usage is TRBV9 and J usage is TRBJ2-3, with a tentative D call TRBD1 (6 bases). The CDR3 has 17 amino acids. The V gene lost 3 bases and the J gene lost 5 bases, with 22 bases spanning the gap. CDR1 SGDLS and CDR2 YYNGEE come from the germline V gene. CDR3 loop: CASSARGTQGSQDTQYF. The CDR3 nucleotides read TGTGCCAGCAGCGCCCGTGGGACACAAGGGTCCCAAGATACGCAGTATTTT.

The chain employs TRBV24-1 and TRBJ2-1; 11 nucleotides align to TRBD1. Trimming cost V 4 bases and J 4 bases; bases outside gene matches: 11. Germline lookup yields CDR1 KGHDR and CDR2 SFDVKD. This CDR3 comprises 18 residues. In DNA form, the CDR3 reads TGTGCCACCAGTGACCGCCGGGGACAGGGGGAAATATACAATGAGCAGTTCTTC. It specifies CATSDRRGQGEIYNEQFF.

In its sample, this clonotype was seen a few times. J is TRBJ1-2 and V is TRBV12-3 or TRBV12-4; TRBD1 matches 7 bases. This CDR3 region has 16 residues. V dropped 6 bases and J dropped 8; count of bases not matched to a gene: 18. CDR3 region: CASSPYDKTGIVGYTF. The CDR3, as DNA: TGTGCCAGCAGCCCATATGACAAGACAGGGATAGTAGGCTACACCTTC.

This clonotype has just a few counts. This chain joins TRBV5-4 and TRBJ2-7; tentative D call: TRBD1 (5 bases). CDR1 is SGHNT and CDR2 is YYREEE in the germline V gene (reference sequence). The CDR3 extends over 12 amino acids. The V end lost 6 bases, the J end lost 5 bases, and 12 bases lay between the germline ends. CDR3 DNA sequence: TGTGCCAGCACCATCACAGGTGACGAGCAGTACTTC. This codes for CASTITGDEQYF.

The sample holds a few counts of this clonotype. As DNA, the CDR3 is TGTGCCAGCAGTAGGATTGCCTACAATGAGCAGTTCTTC. Protein: CASSRIAYNEQFF. The chain uses TRBV2 and TRBJ2-1; D gene ambiguous. The CDR3 is 13 amino acids. Germline V gene lookup returns CDR1 SNHLY and CDR2 FYNNEI. Trimming cost V 5 bases and J 2 bases, with 7 bases left between them.

This clonotype has just a few counts. The J gene is TRBJ1-1, the V gene TRBV5-1; perhaps TRBD1 as D (6 bases). CDR1 and CDR2 (germline): SGHRS, YFSETQ. CDR3 length equals 15 residues. Trimming removed 0 bases from V and 2 bases from J, with 11 bases in between. CDR3 amino acids: CASSLARGENTEAFF. In DNA form, the CDR3 reads TGCGCCAGCAGCTTGGCCAGGGGAGAAAACACTGAAGCTTTCTTT.

V and J are TRBV28 and TRBJ2-7, with D maybe TRBD2 (5 bases). Trimming took off 6 bases at V and 7 bases at J, with 13 bases between the two ends. The CDR3 spans 12 residues. Germline values: CDR1 MDHEN, CDR2 SYDVKM. The CDR3 DNA follows: TGTGCCAGCAGAACCGGGAATTTAGAGCAGTACTTC. Residues: CASRTGNLEQYF.

The rearrangement joins TRBV20-1 to TRBJ2-1, with no clear D. Trimming took off 0 bases at V and 1 base at J, with 7 bases between the two ends. CDR1 and CDR2 (germline): DFQATT, SNEGSKA (reference sequence). The CDR3 runs to 14 residues. As DNA, the CDR3 is TGCAGTGCTAGAGATGGGCTTTCCTACAATGAGCAGTTCTTC. Translation gives CSARDGLSYNEQFF.

The genes are TRBV7-8 and TRBJ2-1; D call uncertain. Germline-derived CDR1 and CDR2 are SGHVS and FQNEAQ. Trimming shortened V by 3 bases and J by 5 bases, and 8 bases separated the two germline ends. The CDR3 is 13 residues long. The CDR3 region is CASSFSRDNEQFF. The DNA for the CDR3 is TGTGCCAGCAGCTTTAGCCGGGACAATGAGCAGTTCTTC.

This chain links TRBV5-6 with TRBJ2-1, with TRBD2 matching over 9 bases. V dropped 0 bases and J dropped 10; count of bases not matched to a gene: 5. CDR3 length equals 14 residues. The germline V gene encodes CDR1 SGHDT and CDR2 YYEEEE. DNA of the CDR3: TGTGCCAGCAGCTTGGTCGCGGGAGGGACCGAGCAGTTCTTC. This translates into CASSLVAGGTEQFF.

CDR3 nucleotide sequence: TGTGCCATCAGTGACAGTTGGGGCTTACAAGAGACCCAGTACTTC. Its protein product is CAISDSWGLQETQYF. The chain is built from TRBV10-3 and TRBJ2-5; the D gene is possibly TRBD1 (5 bases). V lost 3 bases and J lost 2, with 13 bases in between. The CDR3 runs 15 residues. CDR1 is ENHRY and CDR2 is SYGVKD in the germline V gene.

This clonotype showed up just a few times. The chain employs TRBV24-1 and TRBJ2-2; perhaps TRBD1 as D (6 bases). The CDR3 runs to 15 residues. The germline V gene has CDR1 KGHDR and CDR2 SFDVKD. Trimming took off 3 bases at V and 4 bases at J, with 11 bases between the two ends. CDR3 amino acids: CATSDANRVTGELFF. The CDR3 coding sequence is TGTGCCACCAGTGATGCCAACAGGGTCACCGGGGAGCTGTTTTTT.

The rearrangement uses TRBV5-1 and TRBJ2-7, with 12 bases matching TRBD1. The CDR3 contains 13 residues. V lost 6 bases and J lost 5; bases outside the gene matches: 3. Per the germline V gene, CDR1 is SGHRS and CDR2 is YFSETQ. In DNA, the CDR3 is TGCGCCAGCACGGGACAGGGGGCCCACGAGCAGTACTTC. This gives the protein CASTGQGAHEQYF. The full variable domain, its missing parts supplied by reference TRBV5-1 and TRBJ2-7, is KAGVTQTPRYLIKTRGQQVTLSCSPISGHRSVSWYQQTPGQGLQFLFEYFSETQRNKGNFPGRFSGRQFSNSRSEMNVSTLELGDSALYLCASTGQGAHEQYFGPGTRLTVT.

This sequence joins TRBV25-1 and TRBJ2-6; a weak D match, TRBD2 (5 bases). The germline V gene has CDR1 MGHDK and CDR2 SYGVNS. V was cut by 0 bases and J by 0 bases, with 15 bases left in between. This CDR3 contains 19 residues. This CDR3 is CASSEYRGYEISGANVLTF. CDR3 nucleotides: TGTGCCAGCAGTGAATATCGAGGGTATGAAATCTCTGGGGCCAACGTCCTGACTTTC.